This entry lists 23 T cell receptor beta chains sequenced from one sample in a study of early T cells in non-severe SARS-CoV-2 infection. TCRdb re-analysed the 5' RACE reads in MiXCR, keeping a single row per CDR3 protein. Of just over 65,000 distinct CDR3 sequences detected, around 14% appear once; the ten largest clones hold roughly 8.3%. The source material was whole blood. The source of these receptors is an adult who was a healthcare worker with PCR-confirmed SARS-CoV-2 infection or an uninfected control (not recorded which).

This clonotype is medium-sized by share. The chain recombines TRBV4-1 with TRBJ1-1, with D tentatively TRBD1 (6 bases). This CDR3 has 15 amino acids. CDR1 is MGHRA, CDR2 YSYEKL, per germline. The V and J ends lost 1 base and 3 bases respectively, with 12 bases between them. The CDR3 nucleotides read TGCGCCAGCAGCCAAGTGCAGGGGCGGTACACTGAAGCTTTCTTT. Residues: CASSQVQGRYTEAFF.

This clonotype was found many times. CDR3 bases: TGTGCCAGCAGCCCCAGGACAGGGGACTATGGCTACACCTTC. Translated, it gives CASSPRTGDYGYTF. This sequence joins TRBV27 and TRBJ1-2, with 9 positions matching TRBD1. The CDR3 loop spans 14 amino acids. With V trimmed by 6 bases and J by 3 bases, 5 bases remained unmatched. The germline gives CDR1 MNHEY, CDR2 SMNVEV (reference sequence).

The table lists this clonotype with a few counts. The V and J genes are TRBV6-5 and TRBJ2-7; D uncertain. Germline CDR1 is MNHEY and CDR2 is SVGAGI. The CDR3 is 12 amino acids. Trimming took off 5 bases at V and 2 bases at J, with 7 bases between the two ends. The CDR3 sequence is CASSKNPYEQYF. For the CDR3, the DNA is TGTGCCAGCAGTAAAAACCCCTACGAGCAGTACTTC.

This clonotype was detected only a few times. This rearrangement joins TRBV10-3 to TRBJ2-2; 11 bases match TRBD2. The CDR3 spans 16 residues. Germline CDR1 is ENHRY and CDR2 is SYGVKD. V was pared by 0 bases and J by 9 bases, with 6 bases of the junction left unmatched. In DNA form, the CDR3 reads TGTGCCATCAGTGAGTCGGCTAGCGGGAGGTTCAGGGAGCTGTTTTTT. Its translation is CAISESASGRFRELFF.

This clonotype appeared many times. The rearrangement uses TRBV5-1 and TRBJ2-1, with 8 nucleotides matching TRBD2. Germline V gives CDR1 SGHRS, CDR2 YFSETQ. V lost 6 bases, J lost 4 bases, and 9 bases stayed unmatched. The CDR3 totals 15 residues. CDR3 nucleotides: TGCGCCAGCAAAACAGCGGGGGCTAGTTACAATGAGCAGTTCTTC. This codes for CASKTAGASYNEQFF.

This clonotype has more than one count but fewer than ten. The J gene is TRBJ1-2, the V gene TRBV7-9, with 10 bases that match TRBD1. Germline CDR1 SEHNR, CDR2 FQNEAQ (reference sequence). Trimming at V came to 5 bases and at J to 6 bases, leaving 9 bases not matched to a gene. The CDR3 length is 15 residues. The CDR3 spells CASSPRGQGLDGYTF. DNA of the CDR3: TGTGCCAGCAGCCCCCGGGGACAGGGGCTAGATGGCTACACCTTC.

The table lists this clonotype with a few counts. This rearrangement joins TRBV12-3 or TRBV12-4 to TRBJ2-5; D is perhaps TRBD1 or TRBD2 (5 bases each). The CDR3 is made up of 14 amino acids. V lost 7 bases and J 9 bases, leaving 21 bases between the germline ends. The CDR3, as DNA: TGTGCCAGCAATCCTTACGGGGACGCTCAGGCCCAGTACTTC. This gives the protein CASNPYGDAQAQYF.

In its sample, this clonotype was seen a few times. The genes are TRBV7-2 and TRBJ1-2, with 7 bases matching TRBD1. Unmatched junction bases numbered 9, after V lost 1 base and J lost 4 bases. This CDR3 contains 16 residues. CDR1 and CDR2 from the germline V gene are SGHTA and FQGNSA. Here the CDR3 reads CASSLERQGTGYGYTF. For the CDR3, the DNA is TGTGCCAGCAGCTTAGAAAGACAGGGAACGGGCTATGGCTACACCTTC.

The chain is built from TRBV6-2 or TRBV6-3 and TRBJ2-1; TRBD2 aligns across 7 bases. This CDR3 region has 14 residues. V lost 4 bases and J lost 9; bases outside the gene matches: 9. Germline lookup yields CDR1 MNHEY and CDR2 SVGEGT. CDR3 sequence: CASSLEPTGGEQFF. The CDR3 DNA sequence: TGTGCCAGCAGTTTAGAGCCAACGGGAGGTGAGCAGTTCTTC.

The chain uses TRBV27 and TRBJ2-7, with D possibly being TRBD2 (6 bases). Per the germline V gene, CDR1 is MNHEY and CDR2 is SMNVEV (reference sequence). The V and J ends lost 2 bases and 3 bases respectively, with 14 bases between them. This CDR3 is built from 15 residues. The CDR3 is CASSLGGYSRYEQYF. The CDR3 region has the DNA TGTGCCAGCAGTTTAGGGGGGTATAGTCGCTACGAGCAGTACTTC.

This clonotype was counted a few times. The chain combines TRBV6-1 with TRBJ2-7; TRBD2 matches at 13 bases. The V and J ends lost 5 bases and 4 bases, in that order; junction bases with no gene match: 5. The CDR3 contains 15 residues. In germline, CDR1 is MNHNS, CDR2 SASEGT. The CDR3 region is CASSTGLAGPYEQYF. As DNA, the CDR3 is TGTGCCAGCAGTACGGGACTAGCGGGGCCATACGAGCAGTACTTC.

Ten or more counts support this clonotype. The chain uses TRBV12-3 or TRBV12-4 and TRBJ1-2; D is possibly TRBD1 (6 bases). The V gene lost 6 bases and the J gene lost 7 bases, with 18 bases spanning the gap. The CDR3 has 14 amino acids. CDR3 DNA sequence: TGTGCCAGCAGGGGATCCGGGGGGCAAGTTGGCTACACCTTC. It codes for CASRGSGGQVGYTF.

This clonotype came up a few times. The chain uses TRBV6-4 and TRBJ2-1; TRBD2 matches 13 bases. The V gene end was trimmed by 0 bases and the J gene end by 8 bases; junction bases not matched to a gene: 4. The germline V gene encodes CDR1 MRHNA and CDR2 SNTAGT. CDR3 length equals 16 residues. The CDR3 protein is CASSDSGTSGIDEQFF. CDR3 nucleotide sequence: TGTGCCAGCAGTGACTCGGGGACTAGCGGGATTGATGAGCAGTTCTTC.

This clonotype was counted many times. V usage is TRBV7-6 and J usage is TRBJ2-2; D gene uncertain. CDR1 is SGHVS, CDR2 FNYEAQ, per germline. The CDR3 is made up of 11 amino acids. Trimming pared 5 bases from V and 6 bases from J, leaving 4 bases between. CDR3 coding DNA: TGTGCCAGCAGCCTCGCCGGGGAGCTGTTTTTT. Amino acids: CASSLAGELFF.

This clonotype was found many times. V is TRBV5-8 and J is TRBJ2-5; 7 bases agree with TRBD1. The CDR3 sequence is 14 residues long. Unmatched junction bases numbered 4, after V lost 4 bases and J lost 1 base. The germline gives CDR1 SGHTS, CDR2 YDEGEE. CDR3 loop: CASSPRDSQETQYF. CDR3 nucleotides: TGTGCCAGCAGCCCCCGGGACAGCCAAGAGACCCAGTACTTC.

This clonotype was detected a few times. This chain links TRBV2 with TRBJ1-4; unclear D gene. Trimming took 3 bases from V and 8 from J, leaving 7 bases between them. The CDR3 consists of 12 residues. In germline, CDR1 is SNHLY, CDR2 FYNNEI. CDR3 nucleotide sequence: TGTGCCAGCAGTGAGGCCACGGAAAAACTGTTTTTT. Its protein product is CASSEATEKLFF.

The chain employs TRBV5-5 and TRBJ2-7; 11 bases agree with TRBD1. V shed 5 bases, J shed 5 bases, and the junction held 9 bases outside the gene matches. Germline assignment: CDR1 SGHKS and CDR2 YYEKEE (reference sequence). The CDR3 spans 15 residues. CDR3 in amino acids: CASSRPGQGVHEQYF. The CDR3 DNA reads as TGTGCCAGCAGTCGGCCGGGACAGGGGGTTCACGAGCAGTACTTC.

Many counts were recorded for this clonotype. The chain links TRBV9 to TRBJ2-4; no clear D gene. The CDR3 totals 16 residues. Trimming cost V 0 bases and J 6 bases, with 16 bases left between them. In germline, CDR1 is SGDLS, CDR2 YYNGEE. CDR3 nucleotides: TGTGCCAGCAGCGTAGGAGAAGGATTTCTGGGAAACATTCAGTACTTC. Protein sequence: CASSVGEGFLGNIQYF.

This clonotype was recorded many times. This chain links TRBV7-6 with TRBJ1-5; weak D call: TRBD1 (5 bases). There are 14 residues in the CDR3. V gave up 0 bases and J gave up 6 bases, with 9 bases separating them. CDR1 is SGHVS, CDR2 FNYEAQ, per germline. As DNA, the CDR3 is TGTGCCAGCAGCTTAGCCCCAGGGAGTCAGCCCCAGCATTTT. Amino acids: CASSLAPGSQPQHF.

Only a few counts were recorded for this clonotype. This chain links TRBV2 with TRBJ2-3; D is ambiguous. Germline assignment: CDR1 SNHLY and CDR2 FYNNEI. Trimming removed 1 base from V and 4 bases from J, with 12 bases in between. The length of the CDR3 is 15 residues. The CDR3 DNA sequence: TGTGCCAGCAGTGAAGAAGTGAGCCGCCCAGATACGCAGTATTTT. Protein product: CASSEEVSRPDTQYF.

The chain employs TRBV4-2 and TRBJ2-3; weak D call: TRBD2 (7 bases). V was pared by 4 bases and J by 2 bases, with 19 bases between. Germline V gives CDR1 LGHNA, CDR2 YNFKEQ. This CDR3 has 17 residues. CDR3 sequence reads: CASSRLGGEGPTDTQYF. DNA for the CDR3: TGTGCCAGCAGCCGCTTAGGGGGGGAGGGCCCCACAGATACGCAGTATTTT.

V and J are TRBV7-2 and TRBJ2-1; the D call may be TRBD1 or TRBD2 (5 bases each). The CDR3 contains 16 residues. Trimming cost V 0 bases and J 4 bases, with 13 bases left between them. CDR1 and CDR2 from the germline V gene are SGHTA and FQGNSA. CDR3 in amino acids: CASSLAGSGAYNEQFF. For the CDR3, the DNA is TGTGCCAGCAGCTTAGCTGGGAGTGGGGCATACAATGAGCAGTTCTTC.

This clonotype was recorded a few times. V and J are TRBV20-1 and TRBJ2-3, with a possible D match to TRBD1 (5 bases). Trimming left V 6 bases short and J 2 bases short, with 9 bases between. This CDR3 is built from 12 residues. CDR1 is DFQATT, CDR2 SNEGSKA, per germline (reference sequence). The CDR3 nucleotides read TGCAGTGCACAGGCGGTCACAGATACGCAGTATTTT. This gives the protein CSAQAVTDTQYF.